These 11 T cell receptor beta chains originate from one sample sequenced in a study of T cell changes during pregnancy in multiple sclerosis. Libraries were prepared by immunoSEQ multiplex PCR; TCRdb keeps only in-frame clonotypes and omits some of them. The repertoire holds 60,000 to 70,000 clones, with 91% as singletons. The starting material was peripheral blood, obtained after pregnancy. All receptors come from a female donor in good health, enrolled as a control in a pregnancy study.

V gene TRBV19 combines with J gene TRBJ1-4, with D perhaps matching TRBD1 (6 bases). Germline lookup yields CDR1 LNHDA and CDR2 SQIVND (reference sequence). V gave up 6 bases and J gave up 7 bases, with 15 bases separating them. This CDR3 comprises 14 residues. The CDR3 protein is CASRHQGGGEKLFF. The DNA for the CDR3 is TGTGCCAGTAGACACCAGGGAGGGGGTGAAAAACTGTTTTTT.

The V gene is TRBV11-3, the J gene TRBJ2-7; D is possibly TRBD1 (5 bases). CDR3 size: 13 residues. The germline CDR1 and CDR2 sequences are SGHNT and YENEEA. V was pared by 0 bases and J by 2 bases, with 5 bases between. CDR3 protein: CASSLEDTYEQYF. Here the CDR3 DNA reads TGTGCCAGCAGCTTAGAGGACACCTACGAGCAGTACTTC.

This clone was counted once. The chain couples TRBV2 to TRBJ2-7, with 11 bases that match TRBD2. The CDR3 sequence is 16 residues long. CDR1 SNHLY and CDR2 FYNNEI come from the germline V gene. Losses at the gene ends were 4 bases for V and 4 bases for J; bases not matched to a gene: 9. CDR3 residues: CASSGILAGAEYEQYF. CDR3 DNA sequence: TGTGCCAGCAGTGGAATACTAGCGGGGGCCGAGTACGAGCAGTACTTC.

The rearrangement uses TRBV11-2 and TRBJ2-7; D might be TRBD1 (7 bases). CDR3 size: 15 residues. V lost 4 bases and J lost 2, with 15 bases in between. Germline values: CDR1 SGHAT, CDR2 FQNNGV. The CDR3 DNA follows: TGTGCCAGCAGCTCACTGACAGGGAGGCCCTACGAGCAGTACTTC. As protein: CASSSLTGRPYEQYF.

The chain's CDR3 is CASTWEVEKLFF. CDR3 coding DNA: TGTGCCAGCACCTGGGAGGTGGAAAAACTGTTTTTT. The genes are TRBV6-1 and TRBJ1-4; no definite D call. V lost 7 bases and J 8 bases, leaving 11 bases between the germline ends. The CDR3 spans 12 residues. From germline, CDR1 is MNHNS and CDR2 SASEGT.

This clone is a singleton in its sample. The chain links TRBV25-1 to TRBJ2-2; D is unclear. The germline V gene has CDR1 MGHDK and CDR2 SYGVNS. The CDR3 sequence is 16 residues long. V lost 4 bases and J 1 base, leaving 13 bases between the germline ends. The CDR3 nucleotides read TGTGCCAGCAGTGGCACAACAATCTGGAACACCGGGGAGCTGTTTTTT. The encoded protein is CASSGTTIWNTGELFF.

The V and J genes are TRBV27 and TRBJ2-6; 10 nucleotides agree with TRBD1. CDR3 size: 20 residues. V shed 0 bases and J 1 base; nucleotides not matched to a gene: 9. Germline CDR1 reads MNHEY; CDR2 reads SMNVEV (reference sequence). The CDR3 DNA reads TGTGCCAGCAGTTTATCGTTGGGGACAGGGGTTTTATCTGGGGCCAACGTCCTGACTTTC. Encoded protein: CASSLSLGTGVLSGANVLTF.

The chain has TRBV29-1 and TRBJ2-2; unclear D gene. Trimming removed 4 bases from V and 3 bases from J, with 12 bases in between. CDR1 SQVTM and CDR2 ANQGSEA come from the germline V gene. The CDR3 consists of 14 residues. CDR3 sequence reads: CSVVDNWDTGELFF. The CDR3 DNA reads TGCAGCGTTGTTGACAATTGGGACACCGGGGAGCTGTTTTTT.

The rearrangement joins TRBV6-1 to TRBJ2-3, with 9 bases that match TRBD2. The germline V gene encodes CDR1 MNHNS and CDR2 SASEGT. The CDR3 sequence is 16 residues long. Trimming removed 2 bases from V and 2 bases from J; junction bases left unmatched: 5. In DNA form, the CDR3 reads TGTGCCAGCAGTGAAAGTCTAGCGGGGATCACAGATACGCAGTATTTT. Its translation: CASSESLAGITDTQYF.

The V and J genes are TRBV6-5 and TRBJ1-3, with D perhaps matching TRBD1 (5 bases). The germline CDR1 and CDR2 sequences are MNHEY and SVGAGI. Trimming shortened V by 3 bases and J by 2 bases, and 14 bases separated the two germline ends. CDR3 length: 16 residues. The CDR3 nucleotides are TGTGCCAGCAGTTATGGGTCGGGAGGGGCTGGAAACACCATATATTTT. It yields the protein CASSYGSGGAGNTIYF.

The rearrangement links TRBV7-9 to TRBJ1-1; 7 bases are shared with TRBD1. The CDR3 loop spans 13 amino acids. Looked up from germline, CDR1 is SEHNR and CDR2 is FQNEAQ (reference sequence). V dropped 6 bases and J dropped 6; count of bases not matched to a gene: 7. CDR3 sequence: CASRSTGRPEAFF. The DNA for the CDR3 is TGTGCCAGCAGGTCGACAGGGAGGCCTGAAGCTTTCTTT.